Included here is one T cell receptor beta chain sequence, with context. These data belong to a study of OX40 agonist ivuxolimab in advanced cancers. Study background: A partial response was reached by three patients: one with hepatocellular carcinoma and two with cutaneous melanoma.

Profiling relied on immunoSEQ multiplex PCR, and the TCRdb table lists in-frame clones only, not all of them. The sample consists of approximately 76,000 clones, 92% of them appearing once. Specimen: CD4+ or CD8+ T cells sorted from blood, collected in a trial of the OX40 agonist ivuxolimab. The sequence came from an adult with an advanced solid tumor such as melanoma, head and neck, liver or kidney cancer.

The CDR3 coding sequence is TGTGCCAGCAGTTCCCTCAACGGACAGGGGGCGCCCTACGAGCAGTACTTC. Its translation is CASSSLNGQGAPYEQYF. The rearrangement uses TRBV27 and TRBJ2-5; 11 bases fit TRBD1. The end of the DNA is better explained by TRBJ2-7, so the J call may be wrong. Germline V lookup: CDR1 MNHEY, CDR2 SMNVEV (reference sequence). The CDR3 consists of 17 residues.